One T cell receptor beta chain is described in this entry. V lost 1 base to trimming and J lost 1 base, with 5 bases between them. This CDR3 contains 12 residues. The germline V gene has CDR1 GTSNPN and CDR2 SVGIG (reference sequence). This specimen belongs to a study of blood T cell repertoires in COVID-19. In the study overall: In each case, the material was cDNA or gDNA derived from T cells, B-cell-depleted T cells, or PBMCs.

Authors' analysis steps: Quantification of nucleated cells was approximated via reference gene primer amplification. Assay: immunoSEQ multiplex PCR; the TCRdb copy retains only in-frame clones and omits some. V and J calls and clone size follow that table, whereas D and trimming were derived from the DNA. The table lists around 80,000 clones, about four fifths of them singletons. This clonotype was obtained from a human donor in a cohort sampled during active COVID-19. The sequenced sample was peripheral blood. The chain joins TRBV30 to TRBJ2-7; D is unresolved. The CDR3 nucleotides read TGTGCCTGGAGTGACAATTCCTACGAGCAGTACTTC. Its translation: CAWSDNSYEQYF.